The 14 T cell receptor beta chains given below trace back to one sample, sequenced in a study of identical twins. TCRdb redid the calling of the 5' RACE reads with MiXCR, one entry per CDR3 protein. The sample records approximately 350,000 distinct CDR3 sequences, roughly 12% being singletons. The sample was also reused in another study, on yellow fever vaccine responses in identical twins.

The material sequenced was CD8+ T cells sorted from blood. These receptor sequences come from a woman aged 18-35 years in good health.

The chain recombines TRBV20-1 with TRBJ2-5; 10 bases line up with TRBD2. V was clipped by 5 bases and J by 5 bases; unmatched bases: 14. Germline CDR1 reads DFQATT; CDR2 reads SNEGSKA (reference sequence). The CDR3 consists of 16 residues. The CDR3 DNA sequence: TGCAGTGCTTCCCGAGCGGGGGGGCCGGTAGATGAGACCCAGTACTTC. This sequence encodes CSASRAGGPVDETQYF.

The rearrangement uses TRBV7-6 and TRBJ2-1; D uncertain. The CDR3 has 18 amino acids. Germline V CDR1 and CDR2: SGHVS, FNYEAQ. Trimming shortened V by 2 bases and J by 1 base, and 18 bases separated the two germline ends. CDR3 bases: TGTGCCAGCAGCTTAATTTCCCAACGAGATGGGTCCTACAATGAGCAGTTCTTC. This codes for CASSLISQRDGSYNEQFF.

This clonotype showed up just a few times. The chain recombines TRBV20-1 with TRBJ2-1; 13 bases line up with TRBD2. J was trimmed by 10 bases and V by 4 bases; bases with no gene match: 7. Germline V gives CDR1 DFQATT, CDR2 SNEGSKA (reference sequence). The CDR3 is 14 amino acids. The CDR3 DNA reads TGCAGTGCTACTGGACTAGCGGGAGTCTGGGAGCAGTTCTTC. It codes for CSATGLAGVWEQFF.

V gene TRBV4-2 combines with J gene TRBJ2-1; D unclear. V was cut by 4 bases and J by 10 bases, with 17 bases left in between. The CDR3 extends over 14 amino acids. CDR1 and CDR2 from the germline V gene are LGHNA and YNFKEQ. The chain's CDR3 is CASSPNFEVGEQFF. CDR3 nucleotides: TGTGCCAGCAGCCCCAACTTTGAGGTCGGGGAGCAGTTCTTC.

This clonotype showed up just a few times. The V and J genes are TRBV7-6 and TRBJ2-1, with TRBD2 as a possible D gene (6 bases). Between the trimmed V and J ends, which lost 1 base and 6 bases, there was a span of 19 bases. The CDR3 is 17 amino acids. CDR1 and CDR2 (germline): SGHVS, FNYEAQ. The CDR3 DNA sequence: TGTGCCAGCAGCTTAGGGTCCGGAGGGCCGCTCGTCAATGAGCAGTTCTTC. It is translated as CASSLGSGGPLVNEQFF. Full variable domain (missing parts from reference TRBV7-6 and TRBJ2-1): GAGVSQSPRYKVTKRGQDVALRCDPISGHVSLYWYRQALGQGPEFLTYFNYEAQQDKSGLPNDRFSAERPEGSISTLTIQRTEQRDSAMYRCASSLGSGGPLVNEQFFGPGTRLTVL.

The CDR3 sequence: CASSFRPTLDRTDEQYF. The CDR3 nucleotides are TGTGCCAGCAGTTTCAGGCCTACCCTGGACCGAACGGACGAGCAGTACTTC. The rearrangement links TRBV28 to TRBJ2-7; D unresolved. CDR3 length: 17 amino acids. Germline V gene lookup returns CDR1 MDHEN and CDR2 SYDVKM. Trimming removed 3 bases at V and 5 bases at J, with 23 bases between.

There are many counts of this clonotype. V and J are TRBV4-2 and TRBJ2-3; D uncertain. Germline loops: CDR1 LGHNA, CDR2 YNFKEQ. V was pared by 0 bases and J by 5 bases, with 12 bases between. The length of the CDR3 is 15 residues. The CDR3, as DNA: TGTGCCAGCAGCCAAGACCGGGCTTTCGGAGATACGCAGTATTTT. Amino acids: CASSQDRAFGDTQYF.

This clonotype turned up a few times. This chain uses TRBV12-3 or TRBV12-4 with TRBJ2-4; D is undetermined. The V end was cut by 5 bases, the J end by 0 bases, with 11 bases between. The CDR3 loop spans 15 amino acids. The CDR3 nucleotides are TGTGCCAGCAGTCCACGCCCATCAGCCAAAAACATTCAGTACTTC. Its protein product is CASSPRPSAKNIQYF.

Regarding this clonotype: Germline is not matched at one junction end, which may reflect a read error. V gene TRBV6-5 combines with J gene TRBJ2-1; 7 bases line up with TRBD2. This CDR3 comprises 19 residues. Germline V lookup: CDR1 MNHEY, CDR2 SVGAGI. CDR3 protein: CARSYVLAALSGKANEQFF. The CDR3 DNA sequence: TGTGCCAGGAGTTACGTCCTAGCGGCTCTCAGTGGGAAGGCCAATGAGCAGTTCTTC.

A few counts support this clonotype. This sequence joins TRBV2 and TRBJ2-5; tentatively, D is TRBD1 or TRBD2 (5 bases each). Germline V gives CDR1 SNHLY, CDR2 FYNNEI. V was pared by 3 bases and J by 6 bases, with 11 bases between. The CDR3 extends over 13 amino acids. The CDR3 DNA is TGTGCCAGCAGTGATATGGGACCACAGACCCAGTACTTC. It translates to CASSDMGPQTQYF.

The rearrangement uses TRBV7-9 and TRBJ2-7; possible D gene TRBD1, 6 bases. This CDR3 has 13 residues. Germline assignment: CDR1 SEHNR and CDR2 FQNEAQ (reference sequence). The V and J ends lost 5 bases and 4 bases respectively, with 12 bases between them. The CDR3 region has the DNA TGTGCCAGCAGCCGACTGGGGGCGTACGAGCAGTACGTC. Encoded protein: CASSRLGAYEQYV.

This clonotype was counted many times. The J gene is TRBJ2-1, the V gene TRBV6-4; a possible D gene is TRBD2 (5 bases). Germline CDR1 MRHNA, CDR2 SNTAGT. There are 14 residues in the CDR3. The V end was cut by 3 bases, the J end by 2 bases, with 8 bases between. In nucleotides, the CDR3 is TGTGCCAGCAGTGAAGAGGGAACCTACAATGAGCAGTTCTTC. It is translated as CASSEEGTYNEQFF.

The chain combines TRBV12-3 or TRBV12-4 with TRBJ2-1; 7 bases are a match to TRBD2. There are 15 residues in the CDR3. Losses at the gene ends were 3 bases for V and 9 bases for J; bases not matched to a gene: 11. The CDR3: CASSFEGGPAGEQFF. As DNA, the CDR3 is TGTGCCAGCAGTTTCGAGGGAGGGCCGGCGGGTGAGCAGTTCTTC.

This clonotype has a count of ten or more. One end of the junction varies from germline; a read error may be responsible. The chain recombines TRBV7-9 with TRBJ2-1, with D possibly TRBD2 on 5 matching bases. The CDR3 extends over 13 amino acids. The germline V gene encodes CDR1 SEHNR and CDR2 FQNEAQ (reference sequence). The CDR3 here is CAGRQPGYNEQFF. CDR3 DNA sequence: TGTGCCGGCAGGCAACCGGGGTACAATGAGCAGTTCTTC.